The 11 T cell receptor beta chains reported below all come from one sample, sequenced in a study of CD8 T cell repertoires and HIV-1 epitope variants. Method: immunoSEQ multiplex PCR; TCRdb's copy keeps in-frame clones and lacks some. The top ten clones hold about 46% of a sample with thousands of clones, less than 80% of them seen once. Which antigens these TCRs recognize remains unknown. Sequences were obtained from cultured CD8+ T cells derived from PBMCs. All receptors come from a male donor with HIV.

The genes are TRBV13 and TRBJ1-2, with 8 bases lining up with TRBD1. The V gene end was trimmed by 4 bases and the J gene end by 4 bases; junction bases not matched to a gene: 8. The CDR3 is made up of 15 amino acids. CDR1 is PRHDT and CDR2 is FYEKMQ in the germline V gene (reference sequence). CDR3 sequence (DNA): TGTGCCAGCAGCTCGCAGGAGGACAGGGTCTATGGCTACACCTTC. This gives the protein CASSSQEDRVYGYTF.

The chain employs TRBV19 and TRBJ1-5, with unresolved D. The germline V gene encodes CDR1 LNHDA and CDR2 SQIVND (reference sequence). This CDR3 spans 13 amino acids. The V gene lost 7 bases and the J gene lost 5 bases, with 12 bases spanning the gap. The CDR3 DNA reads as TGTGCCAGTACCCCTAACAGCTATCAGCCCCAGCATTTT. Translated: CASTPNSYQPQHF. The full variable domain, rest sourced from reference TRBV19 and TRBJ1-5, is DGGITQSPKYLFRKEGQNVTLSCEQNLNHDAMYWYRQDPGQGLRLIYYSQIVNDFQKGDIAEGYSVSREKKESFPLTVTSAQKNPTAFYLCASTPNSYQPQHFGDGTRLSIL.

This clone was picked up one time. V is TRBV5-6 and J is TRBJ2-6; no definite D call. V dropped 1 base and J dropped 3 bases, with 14 bases sitting between them. Germline V gives CDR1 SGHDT, CDR2 YYEEEE. The CDR3 has 17 residues. This chain's CDR3 is CASSLILALGGANVLTF. DNA for the CDR3: TGTGCCAGCAGCTTGATCCTCGCTTTAGGTGGGGCCAACGTCCTGACTTTC. Combining the CDR3 with reference TRBV5-6 and TRBJ2-6 gives the whole variable domain DAGVTQSPTHLIKTRGQQVTLRCSPKSGHDTVSWYQQALGQGPQFIFQYYEEEERQRGNFPDRFSGHQFPNYSSELNVNALLLGDSALYLCASSLILALGGANVLTFGAGSRLTVL.

This clone has just a few counts. The chain uses TRBV6-5 and TRBJ2-1; 9 bases map to TRBD1. The CDR3 runs to 15 residues. CDR1 is MNHEY, CDR2 SVGAGI, per germline. The J segment lost 7 bases and the V segment lost 3 bases, leaving 7 bases of the junction unmatched. In nucleotides, the CDR3 is TGTGCCAGCAGTTATCCCGGGACAGGGCGGAATGAGCAGTTCTTC. Its translation: CASSYPGTGRNEQFF.

This clone has only a few counts. The rearrangement joins TRBV5-6 to TRBJ1-1; the D is unclear. Trimming took off 0 bases at V and 4 bases at J, with 10 bases between the two ends. This CDR3 spans 14 amino acids. CDR1 is SGHDT, CDR2 YYEEEE, per germline. The CDR3 bases are TGTGCCAGCAGCTTGGTGGAGGAGGGCACTGAAGCTTTCTTT. It codes for CASSLVEEGTEAFF.

This clone is labeled medium-sized. The gene calls are TRBV4-1 and TRBJ2-2; D is uncertain. This CDR3 region has 14 residues. With 0 bases removed from V and 1 base from J, the gap between germline ends came to 3 bases. Germline loops: CDR1 MGHRA, CDR2 YSYEKL. The CDR3 nucleotides are TGCGCCAGCAGCCAAGATGGGAACACCGGGGAGCTGTTTTTT. This codes for CASSQDGNTGELFF.

This clone is labeled as hyperexpanded. The J gene is TRBJ2-7, the V gene TRBV4-3, with D tentatively TRBD2 (6 bases). The CDR3 contains 19 residues. The ends were cut back, 0 bases at V and 0 bases at J, with 21 bases in the middle. The germline V gene has CDR1 LGHNA and CDR2 YSLEER. This CDR3 reads CASSQEPGAGALSSYEQYF. In DNA form, the CDR3 reads TGCGCCAGCAGCCAAGAGCCGGGAGCGGGCGCCCTGAGCTCCTACGAGCAGTACTTC.

The chain is built from TRBV7-9 and TRBJ2-2; D might be TRBD1 (5 bases). Germline V lookup: CDR1 SEHNR, CDR2 FQNEAQ (reference sequence). The CDR3 extends over 16 amino acids. Between the trimmed V and J ends, which lost 5 bases and 3 bases, there was a span of 16 bases. Here the CDR3 reads CASSHIKGRDTGELFF. The CDR3 coding sequence is TGTGCCAGCAGCCACATTAAGGGGCGCGACACCGGGGAGCTGTTTTTT.

This clone is a singleton in its sample. V is TRBV27 and J is TRBJ2-3; no firm D call. This CDR3 is built from 14 residues. Germline V gene sequence: CDR1 MNHEY, CDR2 SMNVEV (reference sequence). V lost 5 bases, J lost 0 bases, and 9 bases lay in between. The chain's CDR3 is CASSTLTSTDTQYF. The CDR3 DNA follows: TGTGCCAGCAGTACCCTGACTAGCACAGATACGCAGTATTTT.

This clone was seen a few times. The J gene is TRBJ2-3, the V gene TRBV11-3; D might be TRBD2 (5 bases). V was shortened by 5 bases and J by 5 bases, with 17 bases between the two germline ends. CDR1 and CDR2 (germline): SGHNT, YENEEA. CDR3 length: 15 amino acids. The CDR3 protein is CASSRREGVGDTQYF. DNA of the CDR3: TGTGCCAGCAGCCGAAGAGAGGGAGTGGGAGATACGCAGTATTTT.

This clone occurred once. V is TRBV6-5 and J is TRBJ2-2, with 7 bases fitting TRBD2. Germline values: CDR1 MNHEY, CDR2 SVGAGI. The CDR3 is 14 amino acids. V shed 5 bases and J 5 bases; nucleotides not matched to a gene: 5. CDR3 bases: TGTGCCAGCAGTGCCCAGGGAGGGACCGGGGAGCTGTTTTTT. Its translation is CASSAQGGTGELFF.